Shown below are 11 T cell receptor beta chains from a single sample sequenced in a study of blood T cells in healthy people across ages. A second roughly 6 to 11 cycle PCR used barcoded and J-beta primers. One entry per CDR3 protein, called by TCRdb with MiXCR from the 5' RACE reads. The table shows 700,000 to 850,000 distinct CDR3 sequences, with around 36% occurring only once. Sequenced material: blood. Receptors were obtained from a man aged 18 to 29 in good health.

This clonotype was counted ten times or more. V gene TRBV12-3 or TRBV12-4 combines with J gene TRBJ2-1, with D possibly TRBD2 on 6 matching bases. CDR3 size: 16 residues. V was trimmed by 6 bases and J by 8 bases, leaving 23 bases between them. This CDR3 reads CASSSPGVTHGDEQFF. CDR3 in DNA: TGTGCCAGCAGCTCACCGGGGGTAACCCATGGGGATGAGCAGTTCTTC.

J is TRBJ2-4 and V is TRBV5-1; D is unclear. The end of the DNA fits TRBJ2-7 better, so the J call may be wrong. The CDR3 is 15 residues long. Germline CDR1 and CDR2: SGHRS and YFSETQ. The DNA of the CDR3 is TGCGCCAGCAGCTTGGATGGCGGCTCGGAATACGAGCAGTACTTC. Protein: CASSLDGGSEYEQYF.

As to this clonotype: A read error is possible here, since a much larger clone lies one base away. This chain connects TRBV30 to TRBJ2-4; weak D call: TRBD1 (6 bases). Germline CDR1 GTSNPN, CDR2 SVGIG (reference sequence). The CDR3 is made up of 15 amino acids. CDR3 nucleotides: TGTGCCTGTAGTGTCAACCAACAGGGAGAAAACATTCAGTACTTC. It is translated as CACSVNQQGENIQYF.

About this clonotype: A read error may be the cause here, since a much bigger clone is one base away. The rearrangement links TRBV20-1 to TRBJ1-2; 9 bases align to TRBD1. Germline V gene sequence: CDR1 DFQATT, CDR2 SNEGSKA (reference sequence). Trimming removed 3 bases from V and 0 bases from J; junction bases left unmatched: 5. The CDR3 has 15 residues. DNA for the CDR3: TGCAGTGCTAGGTCCAACAGGGGGCCTAACTATGGCTACACCTTC. This translates into CSARSNRGPNYGYTF.

This clonotype was seen only a few times. This chain connects TRBV27 to TRBJ1-1; TRBD1 is a possible D gene (5 bases). CDR3 length: 12 amino acids. V was shortened by 1 base and J by 6 bases, with 6 bases between the two germline ends. Per the germline V gene, CDR1 is MNHEY and CDR2 is SMNVEV (reference sequence). CDR3 nucleotide sequence: TGTGCCAGCAGTTTATTGGGGGCTGAAGCTTTCTTT. This codes for CASSLLGAEAFF.

This clonotype was seen a few times. This chain uses TRBV4-3 with TRBJ2-7; D is unclear. The germline V gene encodes CDR1 LGHNA and CDR2 YSLEER. Trimming removed 0 bases at V and 7 bases at J, with 13 bases between. The CDR3 is made up of 14 amino acids. The CDR3 sequence: CASSQDDSGREQYF. The DNA for the CDR3 is TGCGCCAGCAGCCAAGATGATTCCGGCCGTGAGCAGTACTTC.

This chain connects TRBV9 to TRBJ2-2, with TRBD1 identical over 11 bases. The CDR3 is 16 residues long. CDR1 SGDLS and CDR2 YYNGEE come from the germline V gene. V lost 4 bases, J lost 6 bases, and 8 bases stayed unmatched. In DNA form, the CDR3 reads TGTGCCAGCAGCAAAGCCGGGACAGGGGGGCCCGGGGAGCTGTTTTTT. Protein: CASSKAGTGGPGELFF.

Worth noting for this clonotype: It may be a read error: a sequence one base away is much more abundant. The rearrangement uses TRBV4-3 and TRBJ2-5; D is possibly TRBD1 (6 bases). The CDR3 covers 16 residues. Per the germline V gene, CDR1 is LGHNA and CDR2 is YSLEER. Trimming took 0 bases from V and 11 from J, leaving 22 bases between them. DNA for the CDR3: TGCGCCAGCAGCCAAGATTCCGGCAGGGGTGACAATGAGCAGTACTTC. It encodes CASSQDSGRGDNEQYF.

This clonotype was detected once. The V call is TRBV7-2, the J call TRBJ2-1; D is undetermined. The closer fit of TRBJ2-7 to the DNA end suggests the J call may be wrong. This CDR3 has 15 residues. Germline V gene lookup returns CDR1 SGHTA and CDR2 FQGNSA. The CDR3 spells CASSLEGFTYNEQYF. DNA of the CDR3: TGTGCCAGCAGCTTAGAAGGGTTCACCTACAATGAGCAGTACTTC.

This clonotype was seen repeatedly, ten times or more. The chain uses TRBV9 and TRBJ2-1; perhaps TRBD1 as D (6 bases). The CDR3 has 15 amino acids. Between the trimmed V and J ends, which lost 4 bases and 0 bases, there was a span of 11 bases. Germline V CDR1 and CDR2: SGDLS, YYNGEE. CDR3 coding DNA: TGTGCCAGCAGCCCCGGACAGAACTCCTACAATGAGCAGTTCTTC. This translates into CASSPGQNSYNEQFF.

In its sample, this clonotype was seen a few times. Written as DNA, the CDR3 is TGTGCCAGCAGACAAGAACTGGGGAAGGAGTACTTC. It is translated as CASRQELGKEYF. V gene TRBV12-3 or TRBV12-4 combines with J gene TRBJ2-7; D remains ambiguous. V lost 6 bases to trimming and J lost 11 bases, with 17 bases between them. The CDR3 has 12 residues.